Described below is a single T cell receptor beta chain sequence and its context. These data are taken from a study of blood T cell repertoires in COVID-19. As for the study in general: Recovery meant two consecutive negative NP/OP PCR tests, professional clearance, or resolved symptoms. Acute and convalescent COVID-19 samples came from the United States, Italy and Spain.

Participant-reported clinical history was the basis for cohort assignment. In the study's own analysis: Reference gene primer amplification in the assay estimated nucleated cell counts. Method: immunoSEQ multiplex PCR; TCRdb's copy keeps in-frame clones and lacks some. The V and J calls and clone size are taken from that table; D and trimming were inferred from the DNA. The sample holds some 330,000 clones, 80% to 90% seen once. The CDR3 loop spans 15 amino acids. V was pared by 3 bases and J by 8 bases, with 19 bases between. Germline-derived CDR1 and CDR2 are MNHEY and SVGAGI. The chain recombines TRBV6-5 with TRBJ1-2, with a weak D call TRBD1 (5 bases). The specimen sequenced was PBMCs or T cells enriched from blood (not recorded which). This clonotype was sampled from a man aged 35-49 years in a cohort exposed to, infected with or recovered from COVID-19 (not recorded which). The CDR3 loop reads CASSYLRFARDGYTF. The CDR3 DNA reads as TGTGCCAGCAGTTATCTCAGGTTCGCGCGGGACGGCTACACCTTC.